The T cell receptor (beta chain) under discussion was sequenced for a study of shared clonotypes between healthy human individuals. Study-level results: Sequencing depth was expected to influence donor clonotype sharing.

Into CD45RA+ naive and CD45RA-negative memory subsets, the CD4+ cells were split. The CDR3 sequence is 15 residues long. Germline-derived CDR1 and CDR2 are LNHDA and SQIVND (reference sequence). After removal of 6 bases from V and 5 bases from J, the junction contained 4 bases not matched to a gene. This clone was recorded only once. Its antigen is unknown. Over several immunoSEQ plates, each subset's genomic DNA was distributed in even portions. Only in-frame clones appear in the TCRdb table, and some are missing; sequencing was by immunoSEQ multiplex PCR. The sample lists some 2.3 million clones; more than 85% were seen once.

What was sequenced was naive CD4+ T cells from PBMCs. The subset is: CD45RA+ positively selected. The origin of this receptor is a man aged 18 to 30 in good health. Some clones in this sample may be carry-over from other donors' samples. This chain joins TRBV19 and TRBJ2-1, with 13 bases matching TRBD2. As DNA, the CDR3 is TGTGCCAGTAGGCCGGGACTAGCGGGACACAATGAGCAGTTCTTC. It yields the protein CASRPGLAGHNEQFF. Full variable domain (outside the CDR3, taken from reference TRBV19 and TRBJ2-1): DGGITQSPKYLFRKEGQNVTLSCEQNLNHDAMYWYRQDPGQGLRLIYYSQIVNDFQKGDIAEGYSVSREKKESFPLTVTSAQKNPTAFYLCASRPGLAGHNEQFFGPGTRLTVL.